A single sample is the source of the 32 T cell receptor beta chains below, sequenced in a study of neurological immune-mediated disorders. TCRdb reprocessed the 5' RACE reads via MiXCR and lists one record per CDR3 protein. Seen here are approximately 40,000 distinct CDR3 sequences, roughly 13% observed once, and the top ten hold 0.95% to 1.5%. The source material was PBMCs. These receptors were obtained from a female donor in good health.

This clonotype has a count of ten or more. This rearrangement joins TRBV20-1 to TRBJ2-1; TRBD2 aligns across 10 bases. Germline V gives CDR1 DFQATT, CDR2 SNEGSKA (reference sequence). This CDR3 is 13 amino acids long. CDR3 residues: CSLTSGAYNEQFF. In nucleotides, the CDR3 is TGCAGCCTTACTAGCGGGGCCTACAATGAGCAGTTCTTC.

This clonotype was seen repeatedly, ten times or more. The V and J genes are TRBV5-5 and TRBJ1-1; D unclear. This CDR3 comprises 14 residues. V was pared by 1 base and J by 5 bases, with 12 bases between. The germline gives CDR1 SGHKS, CDR2 YYEKEE (reference sequence). CDR3 protein: CASSLSSLNTEAFF. The DNA of the CDR3 is TGTGCCAGCAGCTTGAGCTCACTCAATACTGAAGCTTTCTTT.

This clonotype has ten or more counts. The CDR3 DNA is TGTGCCATCAGTGAAGAGACAGCCTACAATGAGCAGTTCTTC. It codes for CAISEETAYNEQFF. V and J are TRBV10-3 and TRBJ2-1, with a weak D call TRBD1 (5 bases). The V gene's germline CDR1 is ENHRY and CDR2 SYGVKD. V was shortened by 3 bases and J by 2 bases, with 8 bases between the two germline ends. This CDR3 region has 14 residues.

This clonotype was counted ten times or more. The J gene is TRBJ2-2, the V gene TRBV5-1; the D gene is possibly TRBD2 (5 bases). Germline CDR1 SGHRS, CDR2 YFSETQ. V was shortened by 2 bases and J by 2 bases, with 10 bases between the two germline ends. The CDR3 consists of 15 residues. CDR3: CASSLMTGNTGELFF. As DNA, the CDR3 is TGCGCCAGCAGCTTAATGACGGGAAACACCGGGGAGCTGTTTTTT. The variable domain in full, completed from reference TRBV5-1 and TRBJ2-2, reads KAGVTQTPRYLIKTRGQQVTLSCSPISGHRSVSWYQQTPGQGLQFLFEYFSETQRNKGNFPGRFSGRQFSNSRSEMNVSTLELGDSALYLCASSLMTGNTGELFFGEGSRLTVL.

This clonotype was observed at least ten times. The V gene is TRBV9, the J gene TRBJ2-7, with D tentatively TRBD2 (5 bases). CDR1 and CDR2 from the germline V gene are SGDLS and YYNGEE. Trimming stripped 7 bases from V and 2 bases from J, with 19 bases between. The length of the CDR3 is 15 residues. CDR3 nucleotide sequence: TGTGCCAGCTCTCTCTCGGCGGGTACTACCTACGAGCAGTACTTC. Encoded protein: CASSLSAGTTYEQYF.

This clonotype was detected ten times or more. V is TRBV4-2 and J is TRBJ1-4; no definite D call. From germline, CDR1 is LGHNA and CDR2 YNFKEQ. Trimming cost V 4 bases and J 4 bases, with 7 bases left between them. This CDR3 spans 13 amino acids. This CDR3 reads CASSPKGNEKLFF. DNA of the CDR3: TGTGCCAGCAGCCCCAAGGGTAATGAAAAACTGTTTTTT.

This clonotype was seen at least ten times. The V call is TRBV5-5, the J call TRBJ1-1, with 10 bases matching TRBD1. Looked up from germline, CDR1 is SGHKS and CDR2 is YYEKEE (reference sequence). V lost 0 bases and J lost 4; bases outside the gene matches: 6. The CDR3 spans 16 residues. CDR3 sequence: CASSLGTGTGATEAFF. The CDR3 DNA sequence: TGTGCCAGCAGCTTGGGCACCGGGACAGGGGCCACTGAAGCTTTCTTT.

This clonotype was observed many times. This rearrangement joins TRBV19 to TRBJ1-2, with TRBD1 matching 7 bases. This CDR3 is 16 amino acids long. V shed 3 bases and J 2 bases; nucleotides not matched to a gene: 9. Germline-derived CDR1 and CDR2 are LNHDA and SQIVND (reference sequence). CDR3 in DNA: TGTGCCAGTAGTATCGAACCGGGACAGACAAACTATGGCTACACCTTC. It is translated as CASSIEPGQTNYGYTF.

This chain links TRBV18 with TRBJ1-4; D is possibly TRBD1 (5 bases). CDR3 length equals 14 residues. The V gene lost 8 bases and the J gene lost 8 bases, with 18 bases spanning the gap. Germline CDR1 KGHSH, CDR2 LQKENI. CDR3 sequence: CASTDGTSVEKLFF. The CDR3 DNA sequence: TGTGCCAGCACGGATGGGACCTCCGTGGAAAAACTGTTTTTT.

This clonotype has at least ten counts. The chain uses TRBV6-5 and TRBJ1-1; tentative D call: TRBD1 (5 bases). Germline CDR1 reads MNHEY; CDR2 reads SVGAGI. Trimming left V 8 bases short and J 4 bases short, with 14 bases between. This CDR3 region has 13 residues. Here the CDR3 reads CASDRGAGTEAFF. The CDR3 DNA reads TGTGCCAGCGACCGAGGGGCAGGCACTGAAGCTTTCTTT.

At least ten counts were recorded for this clonotype. The gene calls are TRBV7-2 and TRBJ2-5; 9 nucleotides agree with TRBD1. The germline gives CDR1 SGHTA, CDR2 FQGNSA. Trimming at V came to 5 bases and at J to 6 bases, leaving 7 bases not matched to a gene. The CDR3 spans 14 residues. As DNA, the CDR3 is TGTGCCAGCAGCCTCAGACAGGGGGTGAAGACCCAGTACTTC. As protein: CASSLRQGVKTQYF.

This clonotype was seen at least ten times. The V gene is TRBV20-1, the J gene TRBJ2-1; 9 bases line up with TRBD2. V trimming: 6 bases; J trimming: 8 bases; junction bases outside the gene matches: 11. The length of the CDR3 is 14 residues. Germline-derived CDR1 and CDR2 are DFQATT and SNEGSKA (reference sequence). The DNA for the CDR3 is TGCAGTGCATCGGGCGGGAGGGCCCTAGATGAGCAGTTCTTC. This encodes CSASGGRALDEQFF.

The chain recombines TRBV5-1 with TRBJ2-1, with a tentative D call TRBD1 (5 bases). The germline CDR1 and CDR2 sequences are SGHRS and YFSETQ. The CDR3 extends over 11 amino acids. Trimming removed 6 bases from V and 6 bases from J, with 7 bases in between. The CDR3 region has the DNA TGCGCCAGCAATCAGGGCAATGAGCAGTTCTTC. It yields the protein CASNQGNEQFF. Full variable domain (missing parts from reference TRBV5-1 and TRBJ2-1): KAGVTQTPRYLIKTRGQQVTLSCSPISGHRSVSWYQQTPGQGLQFLFEYFSETQRNKGNFPGRFSGRQFSNSRSEMNVSTLELGDSALYLCASNQGNEQFFGPGTRLTVL.

Many counts were recorded for this clonotype. The rearrangement uses TRBV12-3 or TRBV12-4 and TRBJ2-3; 7 bases are a match to TRBD1. J was trimmed by 2 bases and V by 5 bases; bases with no gene match: 7. This CDR3 has 15 residues. CDR3: CASSDRDLLTDTQYF. The CDR3, as DNA: TGTGCCAGCAGTGACAGGGACCTTCTCACAGATACGCAGTATTTT.

This clonotype was found many times. The V gene is TRBV5-1, the J gene TRBJ2-3; 10 bases match TRBD2. The J segment lost 6 bases and the V segment lost 0 bases, leaving 10 bases of the junction unmatched. This CDR3 comprises 17 residues. Germline V lookup: CDR1 SGHRS, CDR2 YFSETQ. In DNA, the CDR3 is TGCGCCAGCAGCTTGGAGGCTAGCGGGGGCCCAGGGGATACGCAGTATTTT. It encodes CASSLEASGGPGDTQYF.

This clonotype was observed many times. The chain combines TRBV6-5 with TRBJ1-1; D remains ambiguous. Trimming left V 2 bases short and J 8 bases short, with 9 bases between. The V gene's germline CDR1 is MNHEY and CDR2 SVGAGI. The CDR3 has 12 amino acids. CDR3 sequence (DNA): TGTGCCAGCAGTTACCCGCTCAGGGAAGCTTTCTTT. Its translation: CASSYPLREAFF.

This clonotype has ten or more counts. CDR3 sequence (DNA): TGTGCCAGTTTCCCGGGACTAGCGTCTGAAGAGACCCAGTACTTC. Its protein is CASFPGLASEETQYF. V usage is TRBV12-3 or TRBV12-4 and J usage is TRBJ2-5, with 10 bases that match TRBD2. This CDR3 region has 15 residues. V gave up 9 bases and J gave up 3 bases; unmatched junction bases: 10.

Many counts were recorded for this clonotype. The V and J genes are TRBV5-1 and TRBJ2-1; TRBD2 aligns across 8 bases. Germline V CDR1 and CDR2: SGHRS, YFSETQ. The CDR3 contains 16 residues. Losses at the gene ends were 0 bases for V and 9 bases for J; bases not matched to a gene: 11. CDR3 region: CASSLGGGLESGEQFF. The CDR3 nucleotides read TGCGCCAGCAGCTTGGGGGGGGGACTAGAATCTGGTGAGCAGTTCTTC. Full variable domain (rest looked up from reference TRBV5-1 and TRBJ2-1): KAGVTQTPRYLIKTRGQQVTLSCSPISGHRSVSWYQQTPGQGLQFLFEYFSETQRNKGNFPGRFSGRQFSNSRSEMNVSTLELGDSALYLCASSLGGGLESGEQFFGPGTRLTVL.

This clonotype was seen ten or more times. The gene calls are TRBV7-9 and TRBJ2-7; possibly TRBD1 for D (5 bases). V lost 1 base and J 2 bases, leaving 21 bases between the germline ends. This CDR3 region has 18 residues. CDR1 and CDR2 (germline): SEHNR, FQNEAQ (reference sequence). This chain's CDR3 is CASSLGLFGQGRPYEQYF. The CDR3 DNA follows: TGTGCCAGCAGCTTAGGGTTATTCGGGCAGGGCCGCCCCTACGAGCAGTACTTC.

Concerning this clonotype itself: It may be a read error: a sequence one base away is much more abundant. The V and J genes are TRBV20-1 and TRBJ2-5; 7 nucleotides agree with TRBD1. Germline CDR1 is DFQATT and CDR2 is SNEGSKA (reference sequence). The CDR3 has 13 amino acids. DNA of the CDR3: TGCAGTGCTAGTAGGGGGCGGCAAGATACCCAGTACTTC. It codes for CSASRGRQDTQYF.

This clonotype was observed many times. J is TRBJ2-2 and V is TRBV5-1; D call uncertain. Germline V CDR1 and CDR2: SGHRS, YFSETQ. V lost 4 bases, J lost 5 bases, and 12 bases lay in between. The CDR3 is 14 residues long. CDR3 residues: CASSTGSETGELFF. The CDR3 coding sequence is TGCGCCAGCAGCACCGGGTCGGAGACCGGGGAGCTGTTTTTT.

In this sample, this clonotype turned up many times. This chain links TRBV20-1 with TRBJ2-7, with 11 bases aligning to TRBD1. This CDR3 has 15 residues. Germline CDR1 reads DFQATT; CDR2 reads SNEGSKA (reference sequence). The V and J ends lost 6 bases and 4 bases, in that order; junction bases with no gene match: 11. The CDR3 nucleotides are TGCAGTGCAGAACCGGGGACAGGGGGAGGGTACGAGCAGTACTTC. It encodes CSAEPGTGGGYEQYF.

The V and J genes are TRBV5-1 and TRBJ2-1; 13 bases fit TRBD2. The CDR3 is 16 residues long. V was pared by 6 bases and J by 8 bases, with 11 bases of the junction left unmatched. Germline CDR1 SGHRS, CDR2 YFSETQ. The CDR3 reads CASIRGGTSGNDEQFF. The CDR3 nucleotides read TGCGCCAGCATTCGTGGAGGGACTAGCGGGAACGATGAGCAGTTCTTC. Complete variable domain (other parts from reference TRBV5-1 and TRBJ2-1): KAGVTQTPRYLIKTRGQQVTLSCSPISGHRSVSWYQQTPGQGLQFLFEYFSETQRNKGNFPGRFSGRQFSNSRSEMNVSTLELGDSALYLCASIRGGTSGNDEQFFGPGTRLTVL.

This clonotype came up many times. The rearrangement links TRBV28 to TRBJ2-7; no definite D call. The V end lost 6 bases, the J end lost 0 bases, and 12 bases lay between the germline ends. The germline V gene encodes CDR1 MDHEN and CDR2 SYDVKM. The CDR3 is made up of 14 amino acids. The CDR3 coding sequence is TGTGCCAGCAGGCCCCCCGGGCTCTCCTACGAGCAGTACTTC. It translates to CASRPPGLSYEQYF.

This clonotype was recorded at least ten times. The chain is built from TRBV6-5 and TRBJ2-7; perhaps TRBD2 as D (5 bases). CDR1 is MNHEY, CDR2 SVGAGI, per germline. V was shortened by 4 bases and J by 2 bases, with 15 bases between the two germline ends. CDR3 size: 15 residues. CDR3 amino acids: CASSFSPGSPYEQYF. The DNA of the CDR3 is TGTGCCAGCAGTTTTTCCCCGGGGTCCCCCTACGAGCAGTACTTC.

This clonotype has ten or more counts. J is TRBJ2-5 and V is TRBV5-1; the D call may be TRBD1 or TRBD2 (5 bases each). Germline V gives CDR1 SGHRS, CDR2 YFSETQ. There are 15 residues in the CDR3. Trimming pared 4 bases from V and 5 bases from J, leaving 18 bases between. CDR3 sequence: CASSLKSGGVETQYF. CDR3 coding DNA: TGCGCCAGCAGCCTTAAAAGTGGGGGAGTGGAGACCCAGTACTTC.

This clonotype has a count of ten or more. The V and J genes are TRBV5-1 and TRBJ1-2; unclear D gene. Germline assignment: CDR1 SGHRS and CDR2 YFSETQ. CDR3 length equals 14 residues. Between the trimmed V and J ends, which lost 1 base and 2 bases, there was a span of 9 bases. CDR3: CASSLTSVNYGYTF. The CDR3 nucleotides read TGCGCCAGCAGCTTGACATCTGTCAACTATGGCTACACCTTC. The full variable domain, with the rest looked up from reference TRBV5-1 and TRBJ1-2, is KAGVTQTPRYLIKTRGQQVTLSCSPISGHRSVSWYQQTPGQGLQFLFEYFSETQRNKGNFPGRFSGRQFSNSRSEMNVSTLELGDSALYLCASSLTSVNYGYTFGSGTRLTVV.

This clonotype was observed at least ten times. J is TRBJ2-1 and V is TRBV3-1; the D is unclear. This CDR3 is 12 amino acids long. The germline V and J ends were trimmed by 1 base and 15 bases, with 13 bases remaining between them. Germline loops: CDR1 LGHDT, CDR2 YNNKEL (reference sequence). This chain's CDR3 is CASSQALQLLFF. The CDR3 DNA follows: TGTGCCAGCAGCCAAGCGCTTCAACTGTTGTTCTTC.

This clonotype was seen ten or more times. This chain uses TRBV7-8 with TRBJ1-6; possible D gene TRBD1, 5 bases. This CDR3 has 15 residues. The germline CDR1 and CDR2 sequences are SGHVS and FQNEAQ. Trimming removed 3 bases from V and 6 bases from J, with 12 bases in between. DNA of the CDR3: TGTGCCAGCAGCTTGAGCGGGGCTGGTAATTCACCCCTCCACTTT. Its translation: CASSLSGAGNSPLHF.

The chain carries TRBV5-1 and TRBJ2-1, with a possible D match to TRBD2 (5 bases). This CDR3 is 15 amino acids long. The V and J ends lost 0 bases and 5 bases respectively, with 12 bases between them. Germline CDR1 SGHRS, CDR2 YFSETQ. CDR3 DNA: TGCGCCAGCAGCTTGGAGGCTAGCAGACACAATGAGCAGTTCTTC. Protein: CASSLEASRHNEQFF.

Comments on this clonotype: A read error may produce the germline difference seen at one junction end. The CDR3 DNA is TGTGTCAGCAGTCGACTACAGGGAACCAAAAACATTCAGTACTTC. It yields the protein CVSSRLQGTKNIQYF. The rearrangement joins TRBV12-3 or TRBV12-4 to TRBJ2-4, with D possibly TRBD1 on 6 matching bases. The CDR3 has 15 residues.

This clonotype was recorded at least ten times. The genes are TRBV2 and TRBJ2-1; 7 bases match TRBD2. Germline V gene data show CDR1 as SNHLY and CDR2 as FYNNEI. The CDR3 totals 15 residues. V trimming: 5 bases; J trimming: 10 bases; junction bases outside the gene matches: 14. CDR3 in DNA: TGTGCCAGCAGTCTTAGACCTCCTCAGACTAGCGAGCAGTTCTTC. Translation gives CASSLRPPQTSEQFF. Full variable domain (missing parts from reference TRBV2 and TRBJ2-1): EPEVTQTPSHQVTQMGQEVILRCVPISNHLYFYWYRQILGQKVEFLVSFYNNEISEKSEIFDDQFSVERPDGSNFTLKIRSTKLEDSAMYFCASSLRPPQTSEQFFGPGTRLTVL.